These 17 T cell receptor beta chains were sequenced from one sample in a study of regulatory T cells in long-lasting Graves disease. Sample time point: newly diagnosed GD, antithyroid drugs for less than 3 months. Following extraction of RNA from PBMCs, that RNA was used to make the TCR library. Relying on iRepertoire HTBI primers and Arm-PCR of CDR3 regions, the team built TCR beta libraries. TCRdb processed the multiplex PCR reads anew with MiXCR; each CDR3 protein has one entry. Of about 620,000 distinct CDR3 sequences listed, 16% are singletons. The sample was also reused in another study, on T cells in Graves' hyperthyroidism and ophthalmopathy.

Here the sequenced sample was peripheral blood mononuclear cells (PBMCs), taken at new diagnosis, from a patient treated with antithyroid drugs. These receptors originate from a woman in her twenties or thirties with Graves disease.

This clonotype showed up just a few times. This chain links TRBV11-2 with TRBJ2-2; either TRBD1 or TRBD2 may supply D (6 bases each). Germline lookup yields CDR1 SGHAT and CDR2 FQNNGV. The CDR3 consists of 16 residues. V shed 4 bases and J shed 1 base, with 13 bases lying between them. The CDR3 DNA reads as TGTGCCAGCAGCTCACGGGAGACAGGGAACACCGGGGAGCTGTTTTTT. Translation gives CASSSRETGNTGELFF.

This clonotype was counted at least ten times. The chain recombines TRBV27 with TRBJ2-6; TRBD2 is a possible D gene (5 bases). Trimming removed 6 bases from V and 1 base from J, with 7 bases in between. This CDR3 is built from 14 residues. Germline CDR1 reads MNHEY; CDR2 reads SMNVEV (reference sequence). The CDR3 DNA is TGTGCCAGCAGCCGCGGGTCTGGGGCCAACGTCCTGACTTTC. It yields the protein CASSRGSGANVLTF. The full variable domain, its missing parts supplied by reference TRBV27 and TRBJ2-6, is EAQVTQNPRYLITVTGKKLTVTCSQNMNHEYMSWYRQDPGLGLRQIYYSMNVEVTDKGDVPEGYKVSRKEKRNFPLILESPSPNQTSLYFCASSRGSGANVLTFGAGSRLTVL.

This clonotype has only a few counts. The rearrangement joins TRBV6-2 or TRBV6-3 to TRBJ2-4; TRBD2 is a possible D gene (7 bases). Germline V gene data show CDR1 as MNHEY and CDR2 as SVGEGT. The CDR3 spans 14 residues. V was trimmed by 0 bases and J by 7 bases, leaving 10 bases between them. CDR3 amino acids: CASSYSGGPNIQYF. The CDR3 DNA follows: TGTGCCAGCAGTTACTCGGGGGGGCCGAACATTCAGTACTTC.

This clonotype was seen a handful of times. The J gene is TRBJ2-2, the V gene TRBV7-3; perhaps TRBD2 as D (7 bases). This CDR3 is built from 16 residues. Trimming removed 4 bases from V and 3 bases from J, with 15 bases in between. Germline CDR1 is SGHTA and CDR2 is FQGTGA. The CDR3 reads CASSSPRGGDTGELFF. Written as DNA, the CDR3 is TGTGCCAGCAGCTCCCCTAGGGGGGGAGACACCGGGGAGCTGTTTTTT.

This clonotype was seen ten or more times. The J gene is TRBJ2-7, the V gene TRBV28, with 7 bases that match TRBD1. J lost 2 bases, V lost 8 bases, and 6 bases had no gene match. CDR1 and CDR2 from the germline V gene are MDHEN and SYDVKM. The CDR3 is 13 residues long. The CDR3 is CASAGTETYEQYF. The CDR3 DNA reads TGTGCCAGCGCCGGGACAGAAACCTACGAGCAGTACTTC. The complete variable domain, with remaining parts taken from reference TRBV28 and TRBJ2-7, reads DVKVTQSSRYLVKRTGEKVFLECVQDMDHENMFWYRQDPGLGLRLIYFSYDVKMKEKGDIPEGYSVSREKKERFSLILESASTNQTSMYLCASAGTETYEQYFGPGTRLTVT.

This chain connects TRBV4-1 to TRBJ2-5; possible D gene TRBD2, 5 bases. Trimming stripped 0 bases from V and 12 bases from J, with 17 bases between. The CDR3 is 14 amino acids. The germline gives CDR1 MGHRA, CDR2 YSYEKL. CDR3 in amino acids: CASSQETAAETEYF. In nucleotides, the CDR3 is TGCGCCAGCAGCCAAGAAACAGCGGCCGAGACTGAGTACTTC.

This clonotype was picked up many times. The chain is built from TRBV20-1 and TRBJ2-3, with 15 bases matching TRBD2. The CDR3 length is 20 residues. Germline values: CDR1 DFQATT, CDR2 SNEGSKA (reference sequence). V shed 5 bases, J shed 1 base, and the junction held 16 bases outside the gene matches. DNA of the CDR3: TGCAGTGCTCCTCCCATATCAGGACTAGCGGGAGGGCGGGGCACAGATACGCAGTATTTT. Translating gives CSAPPISGLAGGRGTDTQYF.

Ten or more counts support this clonotype. The chain joins TRBV6-1 to TRBJ1-1; TRBD1 might be the D (6 bases). Trimming left V 6 bases short and J 9 bases short, with 17 bases between. CDR1 MNHNS and CDR2 SASEGT come from the germline V gene. CDR3 size: 13 residues. CDR3 sequence reads: CASRRLGQKKAFF. The CDR3 DNA follows: TGTGCCAGCAGGAGACTTGGACAGAAAAAAGCTTTCTTT.

In its sample, this clonotype was seen many times. V is TRBV2 and J is TRBJ1-2; D perhaps matches TRBD1 (5 bases). The CDR3 totals 14 residues. Trimming cost V 2 bases and J 4 bases, with 11 bases left between them. Germline V gene data show CDR1 as SNHLY and CDR2 as FYNNEI. Written as DNA, the CDR3 is TGTGCCAGCAGTGAATCGGGGGGTGGCTATGGCTACACCTTC. Its translation is CASSESGGGYGYTF. The whole variable domain, filled in from reference TRBV2 and TRBJ1-2, reads EPEVTQTPSHQVTQMGQEVILRCVPISNHLYFYWYRQILGQKVEFLVSFYNNEISEKSEIFDDQFSVERPDGSNFTLKIRSTKLEDSAMYFCASSESGGGYGYTFGSGTRLTVV.

This clonotype occurred many times. V usage is TRBV28 and J usage is TRBJ1-6; D might be TRBD1 (6 bases). The CDR3 runs to 16 residues. V was pared by 2 bases and J by 9 bases, with 17 bases between. CDR1 and CDR2 (germline): MDHEN, SYDVKM. The CDR3: CASSLPPGHGFSPLHF. The CDR3 nucleotides read TGTGCCAGCAGTTTACCCCCGGGACACGGCTTTTCACCCCTCCACTTT.

This clonotype occurred many times. The V and J genes are TRBV2 and TRBJ2-4, with D unclear. Germline CDR1 and CDR2: SNHLY and FYNNEI. V gave up 6 bases and J gave up 8 bases, with 8 bases separating them. The CDR3 loop spans 11 amino acids. CDR3 amino acids: CASRALDIQYF. CDR3 DNA: TGTGCCAGCAGGGCCCTGGACATTCAGTACTTC.

The V gene is TRBV5-8, the J gene TRBJ1-1; TRBD1 is a possible D gene (6 bases). The germline V gene encodes CDR1 SGHTS and CDR2 YDEGEE. V was shortened by 4 bases and J by 2 bases, with 24 bases between the two germline ends. The CDR3 has 18 residues. CDR3 sequence: CASSLRGGVGSINTEAFF. The DNA of the CDR3 is TGTGCCAGCAGCCTACGGGGGGGCGTGGGAAGTATTAACACTGAAGCTTTCTTT.

As for this clonotype: This may stem from a read error, because a much larger clone lies one nucleotide away. J is TRBJ1-1 and V is TRBV10-2, with unresolved D. The CDR3 spans 12 residues. Germline lookup yields CDR1 WSHSY and CDR2 SAAADI. CDR3 sequence reads: CATSEGPLEAFF. CDR3 sequence (DNA): TGTGCCACCAGTGAAGGACCACTTGAAGCTTTCTTT.

This clonotype was found many times. The chain couples TRBV28 to TRBJ2-1; unclear D gene. The V gene's germline CDR1 is MDHEN and CDR2 SYDVKM. Between the trimmed V and J ends, which lost 5 bases and 13 bases, there was a span of 15 bases. The CDR3 runs 12 residues. The CDR3 DNA follows: TGTGCCAGCAGTCCCGTCCCTCCACTTCAGTTCTTC. This translates into CASSPVPPLQFF.

This clonotype came up many times. This rearrangement joins TRBV27 to TRBJ2-6, with unresolved D. The germline V gene encodes CDR1 MNHEY and CDR2 SMNVEV (reference sequence). The V end was cut by 6 bases, the J end by 0 bases, with 3 bases between. CDR3 length: 13 amino acids. CDR3 sequence reads: CASSFSGANVLTF. The CDR3 DNA is TGTGCCAGCAGCTTCTCTGGGGCCAACGTCCTGACTTTC.

This clonotype was seen a few times. The chain recombines TRBV19 with TRBJ1-2; a weak D match, TRBD1 (6 bases). This CDR3 comprises 16 residues. CDR1 is LNHDA, CDR2 SQIVND, per germline (reference sequence). V was clipped by 4 bases and J by 2 bases, with 17 bases between them. Here the CDR3 reads CASSTQQGQGNYGYTF. CDR3 DNA sequence: TGTGCCAGTAGTACCCAACAGGGCCAAGGGAACTATGGCTACACCTTC.

Many counts were recorded for this clonotype. The chain recombines TRBV2 with TRBJ1-1; D not certain. CDR1 and CDR2 (germline): SNHLY, FYNNEI. V was trimmed by 2 bases and J by 3 bases, leaving 10 bases between them. This CDR3 region has 14 residues. CDR3 region: CASSERVGYTEAFF. The CDR3 nucleotides read TGTGCCAGCAGTGAAAGGGTGGGGTACACTGAAGCTTTCTTT.